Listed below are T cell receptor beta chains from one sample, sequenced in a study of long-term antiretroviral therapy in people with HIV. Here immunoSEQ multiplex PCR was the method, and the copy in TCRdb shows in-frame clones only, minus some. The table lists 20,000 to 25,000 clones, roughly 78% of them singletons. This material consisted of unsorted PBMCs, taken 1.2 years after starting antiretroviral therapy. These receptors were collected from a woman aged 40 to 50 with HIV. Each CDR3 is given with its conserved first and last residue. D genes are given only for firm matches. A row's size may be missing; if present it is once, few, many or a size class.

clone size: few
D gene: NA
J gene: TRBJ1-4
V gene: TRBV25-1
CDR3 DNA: TGTGCCAGCAGTGAATCGAGGATTAATGAAAAACTGTTTTTT
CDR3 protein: CASSESRINEKLFF

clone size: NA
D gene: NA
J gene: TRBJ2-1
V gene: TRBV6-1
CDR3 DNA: TGTGCCAGCAATGGAGGGGGGCGTTTATCGGATGAGCAGTTCTTC
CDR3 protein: CASNGGGRLSDEQFF

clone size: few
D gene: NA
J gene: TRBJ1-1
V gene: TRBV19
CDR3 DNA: TGTGCCAGTAGTCGAACATTCGTAGGAAACACTGAAGCTTTCTTT
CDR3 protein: CASSRTFVGNTEAFF

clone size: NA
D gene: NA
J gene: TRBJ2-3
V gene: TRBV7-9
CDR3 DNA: TGTGCCAGCAGCTTAGAGTGGGGGGGCACAGATACGCAGTATTTT
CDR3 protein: CASSLEWGGTDTQYF

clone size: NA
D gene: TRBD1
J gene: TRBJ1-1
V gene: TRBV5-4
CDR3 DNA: TGTGCCAGCAGCGATCCGGGACAGGGGGTGGACACTGAAGCTTTCTTT
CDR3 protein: CASSDPGQGVDTEAFF

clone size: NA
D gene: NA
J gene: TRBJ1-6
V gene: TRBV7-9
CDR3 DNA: TGTGCCAGCAGCTTAGCGATGGATTCACCCCTCCACTTT
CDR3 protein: CASSLAMDSPLHF

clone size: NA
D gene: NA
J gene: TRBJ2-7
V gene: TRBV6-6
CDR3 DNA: TGTGCCAGCAGTTACTCGGGCCCTCCCTACGAGCAGTACTTC
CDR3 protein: CASSYSGPPYEQYF

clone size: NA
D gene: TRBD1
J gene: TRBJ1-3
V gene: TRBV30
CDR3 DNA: TGTGCCTGGAACCCCAGGGCTGAGATGGACAGGGGTGGAAACACCATATATTTT
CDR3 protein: CAWNPRAEMDRGGNTIYF

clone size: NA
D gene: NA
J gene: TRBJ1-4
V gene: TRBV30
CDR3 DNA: TGTGCCTGGAGCGTGAGGGGCGTACTGTTTTTT
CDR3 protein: CAWSVRGVLFF

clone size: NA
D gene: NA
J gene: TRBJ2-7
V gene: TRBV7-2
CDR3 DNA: TGTGCCAGCAGCTTAGAGGGACGTTGGACCTACGAGCAGTACTTC
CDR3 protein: CASSLEGRWTYEQYF

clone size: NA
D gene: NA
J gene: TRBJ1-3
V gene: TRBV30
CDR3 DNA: TGTGCCTGGCGGCAGGGGACCTCTGGAAACACCATATATTTT
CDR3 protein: CAWRQGTSGNTIYF

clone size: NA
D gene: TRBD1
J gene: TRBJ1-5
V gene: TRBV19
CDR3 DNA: TGTGCCAGTAGGAGGGACAGGGATGGTCAGCCCCAGCATTTT
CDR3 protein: CASRRDRDGQPQHF

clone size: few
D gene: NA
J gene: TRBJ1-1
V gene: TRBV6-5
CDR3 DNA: TGTGCCAGCAGTGGCCGGACAGCGAGGGCTTTCTTT
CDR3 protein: CASSGRTARAFF

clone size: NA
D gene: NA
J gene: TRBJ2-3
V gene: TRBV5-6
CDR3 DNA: TGTGCCAGCAGCTTGAGGGGGACGGTCACAGATACGCAGTATTTT
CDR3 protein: CASSLRGTVTDTQYF

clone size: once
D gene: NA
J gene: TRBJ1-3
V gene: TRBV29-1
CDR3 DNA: TGCAGCGTTATCACAGGGCCGTCTGGAAACACCATATATTTT
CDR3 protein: CSVITGPSGNTIYF

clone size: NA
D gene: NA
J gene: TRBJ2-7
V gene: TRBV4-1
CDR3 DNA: TGCGCCAGCAGCCCCAGTCTGGGGGGATACGAGCAGTACTTC
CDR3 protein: CASSPSLGGYEQYF

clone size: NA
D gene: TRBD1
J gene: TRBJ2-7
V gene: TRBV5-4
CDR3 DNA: TGTGCCAGCAGCATCGGGACAGATACCTACGAGCAGTACTTC
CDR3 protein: CASSIGTDTYEQYF

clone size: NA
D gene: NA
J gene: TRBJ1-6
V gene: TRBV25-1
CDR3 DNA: TGTGCCAGCAGTGGTAGTATCTCACCCCTCCACTTT
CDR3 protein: CASSGSISPLHF

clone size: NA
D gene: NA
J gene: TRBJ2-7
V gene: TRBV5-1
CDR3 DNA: TGCGCCAGCAGCTTGGCCGTGAGCTACGAGCAGTACTTC
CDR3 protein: CASSLAVSYEQYF

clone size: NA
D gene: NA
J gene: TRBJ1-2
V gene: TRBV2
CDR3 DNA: TGTGCCAGTGCGGACAGCCCTAACTATGGCTACACCTTC
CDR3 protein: CASADSPNYGYTF

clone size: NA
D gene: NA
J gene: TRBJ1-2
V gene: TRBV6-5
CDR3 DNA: TGTGCCAGCAGGCTCGACACTTTTGGGGACTATGGCTACACCTTC
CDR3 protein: CASRLDTFGDYGYTF

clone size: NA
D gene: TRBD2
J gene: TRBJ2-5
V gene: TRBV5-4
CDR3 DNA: TGTGCCAGCAGCCTAGGGGTTGCGGGGGGCCCCGGGGACCAGTACTTC
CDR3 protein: CASSLGVAGGPGDQYF

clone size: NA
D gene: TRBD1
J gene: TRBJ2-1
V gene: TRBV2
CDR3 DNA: TGTGCCAGCAAATCAGACAGGGGTTCAGCTGAGCAGTTCTTC
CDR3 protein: CASKSDRGSAEQFF

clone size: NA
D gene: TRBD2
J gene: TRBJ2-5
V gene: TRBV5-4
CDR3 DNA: TGTGCCAGCAGCCCGGGACTAGCGGAACAAGAGACCCAGTACTTC
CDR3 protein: CASSPGLAEQETQYF

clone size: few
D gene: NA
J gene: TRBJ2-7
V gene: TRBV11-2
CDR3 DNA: TGTGCCAGCAGCTCCCCGTGGAGGGGAAGACCCTACGAGCAGTACTTC
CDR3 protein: CASSSPWRGRPYEQYF

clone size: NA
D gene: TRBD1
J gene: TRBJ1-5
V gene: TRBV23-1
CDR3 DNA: TGCGCCAGCAGTCTCCCCGGCCGACAGGGAAATCAGCCCCAGCATTTT
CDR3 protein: CASSLPGRQGNQPQHF

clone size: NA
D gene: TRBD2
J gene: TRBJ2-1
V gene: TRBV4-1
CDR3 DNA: TGCGCCAGCAGCCAAGATCAACTAGCGGCCTCCTCAACCTACAATGAGCAGTTCTTC
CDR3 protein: CASSQDQLAASSTYNEQFF

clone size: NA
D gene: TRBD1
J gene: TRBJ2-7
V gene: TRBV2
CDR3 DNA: TGTGCCAGCTCAATCAGGGGGAACTCCTACGAGCAGTACTTC
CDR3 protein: CASSIRGNSYEQYF

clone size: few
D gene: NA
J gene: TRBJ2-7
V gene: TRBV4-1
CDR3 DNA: TGCGCCAGCAGCCAAGAGAGAGGGGTTGAGCAGTACTTC
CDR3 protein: CASSQERGVEQYF

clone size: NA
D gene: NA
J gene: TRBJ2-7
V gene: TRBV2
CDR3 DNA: TGTGCCAGTTATGCGCCAGGGTACGAGCAGTACTTC
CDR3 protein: CASYAPGYEQYF

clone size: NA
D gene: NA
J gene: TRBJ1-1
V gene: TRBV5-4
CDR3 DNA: TGTGCCAGCACAGGGGAAAACACTGAAGCTTTCTTT
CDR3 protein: CASTGENTEAFF

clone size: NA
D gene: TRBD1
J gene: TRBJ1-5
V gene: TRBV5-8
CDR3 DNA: TGTGCCAGCAGCGGAGGGACAGTCAGCAATCAGCCCCAGCATTTT
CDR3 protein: CASSGGTVSNQPQHF

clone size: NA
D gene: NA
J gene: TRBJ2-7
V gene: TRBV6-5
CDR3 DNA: TGTGCCAGCAGTCCCGGGGCCTCCTACGAGCAGTACTTC
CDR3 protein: CASSPGASYEQYF

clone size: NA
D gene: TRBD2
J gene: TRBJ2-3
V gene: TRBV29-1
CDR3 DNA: TGCAGCGTTAAAGGACTAGCGGGCACAGATACGCAGTATTTT
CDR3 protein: CSVKGLAGTDTQYF

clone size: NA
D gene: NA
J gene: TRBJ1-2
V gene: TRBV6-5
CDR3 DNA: TGTGCCAGCAGTTACTCAGGGTTCTCTTGGGGCTACACCTTC
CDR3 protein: CASSYSGFSWGYTF